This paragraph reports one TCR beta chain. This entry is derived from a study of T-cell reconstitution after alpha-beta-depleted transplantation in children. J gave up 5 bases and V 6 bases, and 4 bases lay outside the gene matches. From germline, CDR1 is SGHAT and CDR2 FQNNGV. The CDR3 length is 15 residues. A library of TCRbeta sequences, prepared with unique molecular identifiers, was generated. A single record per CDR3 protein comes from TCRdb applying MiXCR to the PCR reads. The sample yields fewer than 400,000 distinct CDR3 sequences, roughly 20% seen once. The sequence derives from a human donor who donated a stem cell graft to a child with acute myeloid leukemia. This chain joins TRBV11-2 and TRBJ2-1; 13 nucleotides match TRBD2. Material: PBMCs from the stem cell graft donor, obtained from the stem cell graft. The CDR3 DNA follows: TGTGCCAGCAGAAAGGGACTAGCGGGGAACAATGAGCAGTTCTTC. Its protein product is CASRKGLAGNNEQFF. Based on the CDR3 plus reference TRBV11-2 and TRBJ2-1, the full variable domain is EAGVAQSPRYKIIEKRQSVAFWCNPISGHATLYWYQQILGQGPKLLIQFQNNGVVDDSQLPKDRFSAERLKGVDSTLKIQPAKLEDSAVYLCASRKGLAGNNEQFFGPGTRLTVL.